The clone carrying this T cell receptor (beta chain) was found many times. Its antigen is undetermined. Trimming removed 1 base from V and 8 bases from J, with 21 bases in between. The CDR3 consists of 17 residues. Germline CDR1 reads SGHNT; CDR2 reads YENEEA. This specimen belongs to a study of tumor-infiltrating lymphocytes in primary liver carcinoma. Background on the study: The patients, men and women alike, were aged 30 to 69 years. In every tissue type, samples returned a similar yield of roughly 3.65 to 8 million productive TCRbeta reads.

Whole-study findings and limits: Left bulk and unsorted, the samples did not allow CD4+ and CD8+ repertoires to be compared. Tumor tissue displayed a significantly greater top-250-clone fraction than blood (p = 0.039).

Priming with a constant-region primer yielded TCR beta cDNA from roughly 490 ng total RNA. Three rounds of nested multiplex PCR with slightly modified ARM-PCR produced TCR beta libraries. TRBV1-TRBV30 forward primers and a C-beta reverse primer were used in the first two PCR rounds, which each ran for about 10 cycles. TCRdb fed the multiplex PCR reads into MiXCR, producing one record per CDR3 protein. The data show some 180,000 distinct CDR3 sequences, less than 65% seen once. Germline DNA was also extracted, and blood RNA was taken from unsorted whole blood. Input material: peripheral blood. The TCR sequence derives from a man aged 35 to 55 with primary liver carcinoma and hepatitis B virus infection. This sequence joins TRBV11-3 and TRBJ2-1; maybe TRBD1 (6 bases). The CDR3 region has the DNA TGTGCCAGCAGCTTAGGGCCCTTGAATGGGGGCAAATATGAGCAGTTCTTC. As protein: CASSLGPLNGGKYEQFF. The full variable domain, its missing parts supplied by reference TRBV11-3 and TRBJ2-1, is EAGVVQSPRYKIIEKKQPVAFWCNPISGHNTLYWYLQNLGQGPELLIRYENEEAVDDSQLPKDRFSAERLKGVDSTLKIQPAELGDSAVYLCASSLGPLNGGKYEQFFGPGTRLTVL.